This note documents a single TCR beta chain sequence. TCRdb's table, derived via immunoSEQ multiplex PCR, lists solely in-frame clones and lacks some. The sample lists 470,000 or so clones, 80% to 90% seen once, with roughly 3.2% in the top ten. The data derive from a study of blood T cell repertoires in COVID-19. For the study at large: Material from acute and convalescent COVID-19 was sourced from the United States, Italy and Spain.

CDR3 length: 18 residues. With 2 bases clipped from V and 3 bases from J, the junction kept 14 bases outside the gene matches. The germline V gene has CDR1 SGHNT and CDR2 YYREEE (reference sequence). The clonotype comes from a human donor in a cohort sampled during active COVID-19. J is TRBJ2-1 and V is TRBV5-4, with TRBD2 matching 7 bases. Sequenced input: peripheral blood. The CDR3: CASSFGGGMREFYNEQFF. The CDR3 DNA reads TGTGCCAGCAGCTTCGGGGGTGGGATGCGGGAGTTCTACAATGAGCAGTTCTTC. Complete variable domain (other parts from reference TRBV5-4 and TRBJ2-1): ETGVTQSPTHLIKTRGQQVTLRCSSQSGHNTVSWYQQALGQGPQFIFQYYREEENGRGNFPPRFSGLQFPNYSSELNVNALELDDSALYLCASSFGGGMREFYNEQFFGPGTRLTVL.